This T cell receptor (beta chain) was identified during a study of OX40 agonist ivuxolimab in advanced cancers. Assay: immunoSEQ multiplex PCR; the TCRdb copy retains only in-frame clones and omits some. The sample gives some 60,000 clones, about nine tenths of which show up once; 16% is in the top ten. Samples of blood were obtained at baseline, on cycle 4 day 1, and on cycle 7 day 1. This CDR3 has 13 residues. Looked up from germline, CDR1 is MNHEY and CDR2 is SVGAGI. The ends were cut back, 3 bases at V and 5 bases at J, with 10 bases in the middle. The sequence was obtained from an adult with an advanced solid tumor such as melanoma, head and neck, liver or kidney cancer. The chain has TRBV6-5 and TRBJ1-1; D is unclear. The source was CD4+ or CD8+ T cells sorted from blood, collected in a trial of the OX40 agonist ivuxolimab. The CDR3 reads CASSYEGRTEAFF. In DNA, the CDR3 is TGTGCCAGCAGTTATGAGGGTAGGACTGAAGCTTTCTTT.